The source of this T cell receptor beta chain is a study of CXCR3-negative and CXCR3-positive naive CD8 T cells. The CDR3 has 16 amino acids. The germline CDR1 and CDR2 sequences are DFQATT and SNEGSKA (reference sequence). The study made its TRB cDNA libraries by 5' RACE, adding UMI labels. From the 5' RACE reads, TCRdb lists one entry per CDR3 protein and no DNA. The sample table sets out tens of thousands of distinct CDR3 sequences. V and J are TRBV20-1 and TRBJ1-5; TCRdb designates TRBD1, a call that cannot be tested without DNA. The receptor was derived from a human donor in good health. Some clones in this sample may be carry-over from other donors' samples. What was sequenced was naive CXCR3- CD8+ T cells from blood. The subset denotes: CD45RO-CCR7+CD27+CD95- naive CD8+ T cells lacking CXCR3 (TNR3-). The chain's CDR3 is CSAPRTGGDLNQPQHF.